These 3 T cell receptor beta chains originate from one sample sequenced in a study of cytomegalovirus exposure and HLA in healthy donors. With 60 Vbeta and 13 Jbeta primers, the PCR was carried out. Data came from immunoSEQ multiplex PCR; TCRdb stores just in-frame clones and leaves some out. This table holds about 120,000 clones, about 8.6% found once. Sample: PBMCs. The source is a woman aged 40 to 50 in good health and CMV-seropositive.

This clone was detected a few times. The J gene is TRBJ2-1, the V gene TRBV5-6, with 8 nucleotides matching TRBD1. Germline-derived CDR1 and CDR2 are SGHDT and YYEEEE. The CDR3 loop spans 14 amino acids. V dropped 7 bases and J dropped 4; count of bases not matched to a gene: 7. CDR3 region: CASGDRGHYNEQFF. CDR3 DNA: TGTGCCAGCGGAGACAGGGGCCATTACAATGAGCAGTTCTTC.

This clone was observed a few times. V is TRBV6-5 and J is TRBJ2-7; 11 bases are a match to TRBD2. This CDR3 is built from 16 residues. The V gene's germline CDR1 is MNHEY and CDR2 SVGAGI. V lost 0 bases to trimming and J lost 3 bases; unmatched junction nucleotides: 4. The CDR3 region is CASSYSKLAGDYEQYF. The CDR3, as DNA: TGTGCCAGCAGTTACTCCAAACTAGCGGGGGACTACGAGCAGTACTTC.

This chain joins TRBV7-6 and TRBJ2-2; TRBD1 agrees at 8 bases. This CDR3 spans 17 amino acids. V was pared by 3 bases and J by 4 bases, with 10 bases of the junction left unmatched. The germline gives CDR1 SGHVS, CDR2 FNYEAQ. The CDR3 protein is CASSFRPDRVGTGELFF. The DNA for the CDR3 is TGTGCCAGCAGCTTTAGGCCGGACAGGGTGGGCACCGGGGAGCTGTTTTTT.